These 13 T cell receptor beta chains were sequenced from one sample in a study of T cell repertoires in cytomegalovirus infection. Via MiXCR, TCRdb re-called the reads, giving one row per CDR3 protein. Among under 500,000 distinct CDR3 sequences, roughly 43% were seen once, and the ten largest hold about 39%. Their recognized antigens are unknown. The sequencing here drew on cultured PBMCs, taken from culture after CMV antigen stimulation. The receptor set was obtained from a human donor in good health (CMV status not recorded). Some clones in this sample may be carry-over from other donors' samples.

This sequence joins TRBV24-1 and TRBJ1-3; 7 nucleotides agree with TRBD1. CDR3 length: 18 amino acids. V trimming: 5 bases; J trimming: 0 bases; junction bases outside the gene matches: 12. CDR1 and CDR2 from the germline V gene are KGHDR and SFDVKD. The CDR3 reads CATSVTPGQPYSGNTIYF. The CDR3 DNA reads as TGTGCCACCAGTGTCACACCGGGACAGCCATACTCTGGAAACACCATATATTTT.

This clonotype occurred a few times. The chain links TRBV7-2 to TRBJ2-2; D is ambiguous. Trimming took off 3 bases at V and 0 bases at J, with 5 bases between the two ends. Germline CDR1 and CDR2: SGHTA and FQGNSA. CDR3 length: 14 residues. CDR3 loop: CASSLSTNTGELFF. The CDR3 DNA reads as TGTGCCAGCAGCTTGTCGACGAACACCGGGGAGCTGTTTTTT.

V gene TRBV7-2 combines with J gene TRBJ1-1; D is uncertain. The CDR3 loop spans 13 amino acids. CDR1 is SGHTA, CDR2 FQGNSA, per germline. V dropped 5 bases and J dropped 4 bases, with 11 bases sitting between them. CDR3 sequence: CASSLAGLTEAFF. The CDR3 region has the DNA TGTGCCAGCAGCCTGGCCGGGCTCACTGAAGCTTTCTTT.

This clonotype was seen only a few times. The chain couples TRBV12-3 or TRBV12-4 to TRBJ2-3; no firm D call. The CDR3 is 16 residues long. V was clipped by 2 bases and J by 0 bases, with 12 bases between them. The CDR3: CASSLFIHSSTDTQYF. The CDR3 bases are TGTGCCAGCAGTTTATTTATCCACTCTAGCACAGATACGCAGTATTTT.

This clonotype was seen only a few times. The CDR3 DNA reads as TGTGCCAGCATCCCGCGGGGGCAAACAGATACGCAGTATTTT. It is translated as CASIPRGQTDTQYF. This chain joins TRBV28 and TRBJ2-3; D is perhaps TRBD2 (7 bases). This CDR3 is built from 14 residues. Looked up from germline, CDR1 is MDHEN and CDR2 is SYDVKM. Trimming cost V 7 bases and J 3 bases, with 14 bases left between them.

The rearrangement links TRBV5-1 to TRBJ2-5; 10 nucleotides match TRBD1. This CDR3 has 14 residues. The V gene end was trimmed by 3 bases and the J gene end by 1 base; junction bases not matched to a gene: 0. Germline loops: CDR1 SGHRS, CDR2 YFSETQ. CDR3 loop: CASSWTGGQETQYF. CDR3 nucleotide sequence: TGCGCCAGCAGCTGGACAGGGGGCCAAGAGACCCAGTACTTC.

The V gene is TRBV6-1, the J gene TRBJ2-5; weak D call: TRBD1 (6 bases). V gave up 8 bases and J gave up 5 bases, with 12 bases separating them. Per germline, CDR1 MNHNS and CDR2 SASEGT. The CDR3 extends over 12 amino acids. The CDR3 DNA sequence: TGTGCCAGCCAGGGACAAACGGAGACCCAGTACTTC. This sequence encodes CASQGQTETQYF.

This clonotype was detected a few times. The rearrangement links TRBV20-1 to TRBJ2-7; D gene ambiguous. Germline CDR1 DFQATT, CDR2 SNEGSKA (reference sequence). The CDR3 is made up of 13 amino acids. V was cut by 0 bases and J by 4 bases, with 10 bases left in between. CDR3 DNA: TGCAGTGCTAGAGATATAAAGATGTACGAGCAGTACTTC. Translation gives CSARDIKMYEQYF.

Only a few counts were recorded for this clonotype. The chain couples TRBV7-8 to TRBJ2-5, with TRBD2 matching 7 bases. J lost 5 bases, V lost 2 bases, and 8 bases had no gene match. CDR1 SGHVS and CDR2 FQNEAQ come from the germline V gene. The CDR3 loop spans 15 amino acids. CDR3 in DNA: TGTGCCAGCAGCTTAAACGACGGGAGGCGGGAGACCCAGTACTTC. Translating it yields CASSLNDGRRETQYF.

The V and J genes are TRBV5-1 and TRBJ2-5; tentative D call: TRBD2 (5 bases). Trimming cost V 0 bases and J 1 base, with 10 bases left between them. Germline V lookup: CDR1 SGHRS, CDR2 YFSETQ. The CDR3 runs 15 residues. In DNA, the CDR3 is TGCGCCAGCAGCTTGGTCGCGAGGGCCCAAGAGACCCAGTACTTC. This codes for CASSLVARAQETQYF.

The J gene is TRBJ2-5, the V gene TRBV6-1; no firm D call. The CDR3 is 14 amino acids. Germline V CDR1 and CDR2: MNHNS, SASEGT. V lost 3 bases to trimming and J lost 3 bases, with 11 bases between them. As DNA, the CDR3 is TGTGCCAGCAGTGAGCCATGGACCGAAGAGACCCAGTACTTC. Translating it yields CASSEPWTEETQYF.

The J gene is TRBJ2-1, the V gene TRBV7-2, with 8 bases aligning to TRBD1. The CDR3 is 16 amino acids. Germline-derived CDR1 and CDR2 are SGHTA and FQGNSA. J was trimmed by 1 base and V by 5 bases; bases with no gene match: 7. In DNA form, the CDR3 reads TGTGCCAGCAGCCCAAACAGGGGGAGATCCTACAATGAGCAGTTCTTC. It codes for CASSPNRGRSYNEQFF.

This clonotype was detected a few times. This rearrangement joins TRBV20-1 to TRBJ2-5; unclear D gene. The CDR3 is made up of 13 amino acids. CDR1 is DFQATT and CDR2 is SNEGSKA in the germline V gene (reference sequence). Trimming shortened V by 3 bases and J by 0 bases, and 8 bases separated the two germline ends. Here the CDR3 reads CSASASYQETQYF. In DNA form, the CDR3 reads TGCAGTGCTAGCGCTAGTTACCAAGAGACCCAGTACTTC.